The entry below describes one T cell receptor beta chain. Using immunoSEQ multiplex PCR, the repertoire was profiled, and TCRdb retains in-frame clones only, with some absent. Of 70,000 or so clones in the sample, 90% are singletons; the top ten hold less than 6.5%. This record comes from a study of blood T cell repertoires in COVID-19. At the level of the study: Nucleic acid was either cDNA or gDNA, and it came from T cells, B-cell-depleted T cells, or PBMCs.

The CDR3 loop spans 14 amino acids. The V gene lost 2 bases and the J gene lost 5 bases, with 9 bases spanning the gap. Germline CDR1 KGHSH, CDR2 LQKENI. This receptor was obtained from a woman under 30 with acute or convalescent COVID-19. J is TRBJ2-2 and V is TRBV18, with D perhaps matching TRBD1 (5 bases). Sequenced sample: peripheral blood. The CDR3 nucleotides read TGTGCCAGCTCACCATCAGGGTTTACCGGGGAGCTGTTTTTT. Amino acid sequence: CASSPSGFTGELFF.